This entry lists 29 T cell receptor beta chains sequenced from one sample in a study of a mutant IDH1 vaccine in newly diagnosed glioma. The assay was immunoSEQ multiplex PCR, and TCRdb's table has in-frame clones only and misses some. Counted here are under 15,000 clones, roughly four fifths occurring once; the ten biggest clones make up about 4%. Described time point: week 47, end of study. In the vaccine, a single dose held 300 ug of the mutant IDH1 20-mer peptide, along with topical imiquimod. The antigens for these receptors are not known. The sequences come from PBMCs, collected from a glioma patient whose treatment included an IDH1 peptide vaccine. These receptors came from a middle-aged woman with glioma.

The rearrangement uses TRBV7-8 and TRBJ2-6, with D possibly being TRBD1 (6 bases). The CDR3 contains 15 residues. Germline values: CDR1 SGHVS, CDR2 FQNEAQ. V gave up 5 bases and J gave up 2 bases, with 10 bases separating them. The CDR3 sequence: CASSASGAGANVLTF. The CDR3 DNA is TGTGCCAGCAGCGCATCAGGGGCTGGGGCCAACGTCCTGACTTTC.

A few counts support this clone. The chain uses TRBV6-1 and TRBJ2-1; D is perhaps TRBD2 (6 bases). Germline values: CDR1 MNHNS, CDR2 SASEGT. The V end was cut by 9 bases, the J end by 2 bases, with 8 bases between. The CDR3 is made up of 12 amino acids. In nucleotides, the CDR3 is TGTGCCAGTAGCGGCCCCTACAATGAGCAGTTCTTC. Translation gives CASSGPYNEQFF.

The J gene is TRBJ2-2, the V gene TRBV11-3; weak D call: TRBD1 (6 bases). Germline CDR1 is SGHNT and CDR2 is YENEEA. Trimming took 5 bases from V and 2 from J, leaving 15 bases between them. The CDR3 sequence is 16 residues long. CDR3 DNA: TGTGCCAGCAGCCCATCCCGGGGACACAACACCGGGGAGCTGTTTTTT. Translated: CASSPSRGHNTGELFF.

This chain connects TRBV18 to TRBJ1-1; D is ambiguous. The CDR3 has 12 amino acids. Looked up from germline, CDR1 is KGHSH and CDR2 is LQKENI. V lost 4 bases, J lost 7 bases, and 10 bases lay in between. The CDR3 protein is CASSLAGDEAFF. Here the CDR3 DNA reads TGTGCCAGCTCACTCGCGGGCGATGAAGCTTTCTTT.

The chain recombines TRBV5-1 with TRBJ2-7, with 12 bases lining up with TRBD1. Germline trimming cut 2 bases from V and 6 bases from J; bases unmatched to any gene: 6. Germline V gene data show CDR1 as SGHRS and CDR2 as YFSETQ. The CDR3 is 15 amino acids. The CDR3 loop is CASSLSLGQGAEQYF. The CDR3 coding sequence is TGCGCCAGCAGCTTAAGTTTGGGACAGGGGGCCGAGCAGTACTTC.

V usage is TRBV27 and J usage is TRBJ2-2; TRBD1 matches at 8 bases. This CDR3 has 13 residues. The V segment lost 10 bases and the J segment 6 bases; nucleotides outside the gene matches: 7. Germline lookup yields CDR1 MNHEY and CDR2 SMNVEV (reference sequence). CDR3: CATWTGMAGELFF. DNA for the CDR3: TGTGCCACATGGACAGGGATGGCCGGGGAGCTGTTTTTT.

The CDR3 sequence is CASRPAGTVVREQYF. The CDR3 region has the DNA TGTGCCAGCAGGCCAGCGGGAACTGTTGTACGAGAGCAGTACTTC. The rearrangement joins TRBV7-2 to TRBJ2-7, with 7 positions matching TRBD2. Per germline, CDR1 SGHTA and CDR2 FQGNSA. The CDR3 totals 15 residues. With V trimmed by 6 bases and J by 7 bases, 15 bases remained unmatched.

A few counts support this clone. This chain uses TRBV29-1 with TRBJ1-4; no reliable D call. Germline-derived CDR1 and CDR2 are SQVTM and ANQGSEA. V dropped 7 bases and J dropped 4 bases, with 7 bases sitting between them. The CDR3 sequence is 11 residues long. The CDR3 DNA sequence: TGCAGCGGCGGCGTTAATGAAAAACTGTTTTTT. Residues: CSGGVNEKLFF.

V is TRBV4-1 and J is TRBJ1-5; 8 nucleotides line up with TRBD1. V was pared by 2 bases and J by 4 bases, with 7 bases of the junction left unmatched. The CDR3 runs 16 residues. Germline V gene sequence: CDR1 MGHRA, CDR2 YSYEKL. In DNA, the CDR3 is TGCGCCAGCAGCCAAATCCGGGACAGGTTAAATCAGCCCCAGCATTTT. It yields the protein CASSQIRDRLNQPQHF.

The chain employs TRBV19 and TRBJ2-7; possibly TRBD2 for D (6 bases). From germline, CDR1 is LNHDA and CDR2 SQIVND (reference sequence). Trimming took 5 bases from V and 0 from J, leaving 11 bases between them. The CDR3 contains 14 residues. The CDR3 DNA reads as TGTGCCAGTAGTTCAAAAGCGGGCTCCTACGAGCAGTACTTC. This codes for CASSSKAGSYEQYF.

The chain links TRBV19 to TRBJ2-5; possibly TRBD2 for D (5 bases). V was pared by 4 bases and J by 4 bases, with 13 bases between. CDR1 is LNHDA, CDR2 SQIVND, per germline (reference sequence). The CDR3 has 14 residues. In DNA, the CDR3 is TGTGCCAGTAGTACCTCGGCCCGGGGAGAGACCCAGTACTTC. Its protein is CASSTSARGETQYF.

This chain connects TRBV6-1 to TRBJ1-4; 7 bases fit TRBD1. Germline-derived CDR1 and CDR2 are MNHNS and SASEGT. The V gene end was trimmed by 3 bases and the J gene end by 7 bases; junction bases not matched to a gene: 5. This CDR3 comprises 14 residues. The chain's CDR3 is CASSEVSGGEKLFF. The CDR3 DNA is TGTGCCAGCAGTGAGGTCTCAGGGGGTGAAAAACTGTTTTTT.

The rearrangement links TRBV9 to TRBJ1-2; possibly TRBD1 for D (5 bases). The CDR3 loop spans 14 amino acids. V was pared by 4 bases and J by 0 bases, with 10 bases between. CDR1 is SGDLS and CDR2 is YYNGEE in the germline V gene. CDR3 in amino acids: CASSTGGANYGYTF. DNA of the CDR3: TGTGCCAGCAGCACCGGGGGAGCTAACTATGGCTACACCTTC.

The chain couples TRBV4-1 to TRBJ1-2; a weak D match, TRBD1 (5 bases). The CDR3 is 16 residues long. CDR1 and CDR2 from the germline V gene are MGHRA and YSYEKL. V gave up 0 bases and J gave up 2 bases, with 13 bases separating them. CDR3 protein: CASSQDPQALNYGYTF. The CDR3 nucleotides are TGCGCCAGCAGCCAAGATCCACAGGCCCTCAACTATGGCTACACCTTC.

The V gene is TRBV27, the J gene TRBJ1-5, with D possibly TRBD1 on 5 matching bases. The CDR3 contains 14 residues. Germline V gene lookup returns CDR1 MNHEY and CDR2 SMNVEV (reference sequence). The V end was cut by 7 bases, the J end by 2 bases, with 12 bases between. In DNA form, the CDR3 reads TGTGCCAGCATGGAGGGGCAGGGCAATCAGCCCCAGCATTTT. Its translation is CASMEGQGNQPQHF.

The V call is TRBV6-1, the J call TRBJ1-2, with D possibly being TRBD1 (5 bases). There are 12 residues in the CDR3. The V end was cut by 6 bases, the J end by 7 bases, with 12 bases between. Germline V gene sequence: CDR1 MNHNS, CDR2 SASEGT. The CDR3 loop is CASSAAGGGYTF. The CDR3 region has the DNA TGTGCCAGCAGCGCGGCGGGGGGTGGCTACACCTTC.

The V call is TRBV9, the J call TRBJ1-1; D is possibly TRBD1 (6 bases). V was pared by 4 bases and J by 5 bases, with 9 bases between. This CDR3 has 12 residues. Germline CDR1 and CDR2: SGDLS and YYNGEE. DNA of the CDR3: TGTGCCAGCAGCCCCGGACAGACTGAAGCTTTCTTT. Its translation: CASSPGQTEAFF. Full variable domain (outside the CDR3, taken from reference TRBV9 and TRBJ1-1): DSGVTQTPKHLITATGQRVTLRCSPRSGDLSVYWYQQSLDQGLQFLIQYYNGEERAKGNILERFSAQQFPDLHSELNLSSLELGDSALYFCASSPGQTEAFFGQGTRLTVV.

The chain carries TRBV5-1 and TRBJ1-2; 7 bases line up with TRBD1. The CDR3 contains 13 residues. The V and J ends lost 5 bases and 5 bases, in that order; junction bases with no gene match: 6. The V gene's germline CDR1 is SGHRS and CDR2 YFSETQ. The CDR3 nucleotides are TGCGCCAGCAGGACAGGGTATGATTATGGCTACACCTTC. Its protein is CASRTGYDYGYTF.

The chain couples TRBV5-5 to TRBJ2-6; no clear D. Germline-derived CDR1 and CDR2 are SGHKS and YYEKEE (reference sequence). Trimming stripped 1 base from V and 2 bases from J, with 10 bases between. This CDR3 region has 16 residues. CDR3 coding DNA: TGTGCCAGCAGCTTGCGGATCAGGACTGGGGCCAACGTCCTGACTTTC. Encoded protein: CASSLRIRTGANVLTF.

DNA of the CDR3: TGTGCCAGTATCCGGACTAGCGGTAACACCGGGGAGCTGTTTTTT. Amino acid sequence: CASIRTSGNTGELFF. V and J are TRBV19 and TRBJ2-2, with 10 bases matching TRBD2. Per the germline V gene, CDR1 is LNHDA and CDR2 is SQIVND (reference sequence). The CDR3 totals 15 residues. V shed 7 bases and J 2 bases; nucleotides not matched to a gene: 4.

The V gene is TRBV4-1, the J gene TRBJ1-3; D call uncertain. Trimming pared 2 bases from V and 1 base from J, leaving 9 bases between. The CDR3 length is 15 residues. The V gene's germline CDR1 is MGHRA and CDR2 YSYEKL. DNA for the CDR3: TGCGCCAGCAGCCAATCGACGGCGTCTGGAAACACCATATATTTT. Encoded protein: CASSQSTASGNTIYF.

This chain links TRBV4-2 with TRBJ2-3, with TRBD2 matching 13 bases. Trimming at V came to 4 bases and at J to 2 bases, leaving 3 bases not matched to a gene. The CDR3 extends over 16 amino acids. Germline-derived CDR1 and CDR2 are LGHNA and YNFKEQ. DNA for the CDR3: TGTGCCAGCAGCCCCGGGACTAGCGGGATCACAGATACGCAGTATTTT. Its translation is CASSPGTSGITDTQYF.

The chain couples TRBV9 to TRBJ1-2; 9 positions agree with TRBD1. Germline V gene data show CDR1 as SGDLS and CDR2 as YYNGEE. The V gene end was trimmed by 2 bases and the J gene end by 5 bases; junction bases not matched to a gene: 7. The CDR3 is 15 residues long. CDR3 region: CASSVGDRGKYGYTF. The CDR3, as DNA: TGTGCCAGCAGCGTCGGAGACAGGGGGAAATATGGCTACACCTTC.

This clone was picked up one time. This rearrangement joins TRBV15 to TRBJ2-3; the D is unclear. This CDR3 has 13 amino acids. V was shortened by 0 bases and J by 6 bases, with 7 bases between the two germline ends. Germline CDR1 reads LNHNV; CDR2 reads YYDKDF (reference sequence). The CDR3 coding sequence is TGTGCCACCAGCAGAGATCGTCCCGATACGCAGTATTTT. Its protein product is CATSRDRPDTQYF.

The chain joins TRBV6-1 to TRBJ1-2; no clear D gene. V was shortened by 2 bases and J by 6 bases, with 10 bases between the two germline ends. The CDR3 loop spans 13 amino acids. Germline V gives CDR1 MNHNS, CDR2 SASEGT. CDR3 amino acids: CASSEIWANGYTF. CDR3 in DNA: TGTGCCAGCAGTGAAATCTGGGCTAATGGCTACACCTTC.

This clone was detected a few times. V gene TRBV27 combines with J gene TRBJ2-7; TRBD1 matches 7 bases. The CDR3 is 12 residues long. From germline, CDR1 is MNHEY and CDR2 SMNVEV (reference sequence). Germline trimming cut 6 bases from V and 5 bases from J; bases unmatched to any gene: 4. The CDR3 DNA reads TGTGCCAGCAGACAGGGGATTAACGAGCAGTACTTC. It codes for CASRQGINEQYF.

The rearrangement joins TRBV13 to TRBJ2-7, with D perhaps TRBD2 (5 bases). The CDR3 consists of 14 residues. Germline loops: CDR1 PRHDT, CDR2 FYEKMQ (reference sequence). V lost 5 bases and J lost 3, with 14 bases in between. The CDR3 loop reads CASSPRGLGYEQYF. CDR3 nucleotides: TGTGCCAGCAGCCCCCGAGGGTTGGGCTACGAGCAGTACTTC.

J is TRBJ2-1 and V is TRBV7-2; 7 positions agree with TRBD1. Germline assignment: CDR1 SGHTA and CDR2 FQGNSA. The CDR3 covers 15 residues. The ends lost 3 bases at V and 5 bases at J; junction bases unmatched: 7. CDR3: CASSLGQFIDNEQFF. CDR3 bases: TGTGCCAGCAGCTTGGGACAGTTTATCGACAATGAGCAGTTCTTC.

The CDR3 protein is CASSPGTEISTGELFF. The CDR3 bases are TGTGCCAGCAGCCCCGGGACAGAGATTTCCACCGGGGAGCTGTTTTTT. The chain uses TRBV11-3 and TRBJ2-2; the match to TRBD1 covers 7 bases. With 5 bases clipped from V and 4 bases from J, the junction kept 10 bases outside the gene matches. The CDR3 consists of 16 residues. CDR1 is SGHNT, CDR2 YENEEA, per germline.